This TCR beta chain was found in a study of blood T cells in healthy people across ages. Study-wide points: Across the age range, TCR beta diversity per million T cells fell in a roughly linear way.

This clonotype occurred many times. Its antigen is undetermined. Primed by a sample-barcoded 5' primer and a J-beta primer mix, a second PCR proceeded for 7 to 11 cycles. Each CDR3 protein gets one entry after TCRdb re-called the 5' RACE reads with MiXCR. Of 750,000 to 950,000 distinct CDR3 sequences in the sample, almost 30% were seen once. The same sample was also studied in work on T cells of mothers and their children.

The origin of this receptor is a middle-aged woman in good health. The sample was blood.

CDR3 amino acids: CASRPGSSSYNEQFF. As DNA, the CDR3 is TGTGCCAGCAGACCCGGATCTAGCTCCTACAATGAGCAGTTCTTC. This chain uses TRBV6-5 with TRBJ2-1; D not resolved. CDR1 and CDR2 (germline): MNHEY, SVGAGI. With 6 bases removed from V and 0 bases from J, the gap between germline ends came to 12 bases. The CDR3 totals 15 residues.